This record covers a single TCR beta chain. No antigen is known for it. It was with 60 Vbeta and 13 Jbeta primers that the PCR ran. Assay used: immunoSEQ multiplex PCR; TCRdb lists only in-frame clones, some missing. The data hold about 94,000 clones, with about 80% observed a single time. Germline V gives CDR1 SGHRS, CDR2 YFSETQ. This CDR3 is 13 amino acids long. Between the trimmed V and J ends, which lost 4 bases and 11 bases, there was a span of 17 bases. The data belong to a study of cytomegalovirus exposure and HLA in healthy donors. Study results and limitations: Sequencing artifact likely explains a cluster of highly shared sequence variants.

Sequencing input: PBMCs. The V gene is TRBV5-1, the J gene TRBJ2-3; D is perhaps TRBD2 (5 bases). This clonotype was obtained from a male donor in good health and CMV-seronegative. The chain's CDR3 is CASSGNRERGQYF. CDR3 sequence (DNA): TGCGCCAGCAGCGGAAACCGGGAACGGGGGCAGTATTTT.